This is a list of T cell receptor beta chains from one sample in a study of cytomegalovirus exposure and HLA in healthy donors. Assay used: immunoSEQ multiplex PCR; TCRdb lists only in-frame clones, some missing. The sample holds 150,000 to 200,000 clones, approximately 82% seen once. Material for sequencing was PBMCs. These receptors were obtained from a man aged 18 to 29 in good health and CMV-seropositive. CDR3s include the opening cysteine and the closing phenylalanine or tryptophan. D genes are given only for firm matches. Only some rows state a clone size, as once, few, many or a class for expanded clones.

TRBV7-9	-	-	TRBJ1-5	TGTTCCAGCAGCTTGGGGGGTATAGGGATCCCTTATAGCAATCAGCCCCAGCATTTT	CSSSLGGIGIPYSNQPQHF
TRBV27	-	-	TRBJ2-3	TGTGCCAGCAGTTTACCCCCCGCAGCAGATACGCAGTATTTT	CASSLPPAADTQYF
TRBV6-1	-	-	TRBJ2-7	TGTGCCAGCAGTGCAGGCAGGTACGAGCAGTACTTC	CASSAGRYEQYF
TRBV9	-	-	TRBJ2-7	TGTGCCAGCAGCGTAGAAGGGAGCTCCTACGAGCAGTACTTC	CASSVEGSSYEQYF
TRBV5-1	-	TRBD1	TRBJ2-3	TGCGCCAGCAGCAAAAACAGGGGGGAGTTTGCAGATACGCAGTATTTT	CASSKNRGEFADTQYF
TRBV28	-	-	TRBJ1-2	TGTGCCAGCAGCTTCGGGACATATTATGGCTACACCTTC	CASSFGTYYGYTF
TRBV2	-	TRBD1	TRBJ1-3	TGTGCCAGCAGGGGACAGCGCAGTGGAAACACCATATATTTT	CASRGQRSGNTIYF
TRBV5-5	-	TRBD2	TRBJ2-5	TGTGCCAGCAGCTTAACGGTGACTGGCGGGAGAAGCGAGACCCAGTACTTC	CASSLTVTGGRSETQYF
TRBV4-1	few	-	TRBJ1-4	TGCGCCAGCAGCCAGCCCGCGACAGTTGAAAAACTGTTTTTT	CASSQPATVEKLFF
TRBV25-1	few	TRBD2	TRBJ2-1	TGTGCCAGCAGTGACTTTGCGGGAGGGTCTTACAATGAGCAGTTCTTC	CASSDFAGGSYNEQFF
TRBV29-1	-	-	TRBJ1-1	TGCAGCGTGGATCAGGTGAACACTGAAGCTTTCTTT	CSVDQVNTEAFF
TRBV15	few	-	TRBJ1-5	TGTGCCACCAGCAGAGATAAGCGTTATAGGAGCAATCAGCCCCAGCATTTT	CATSRDKRYRSNQPQHF
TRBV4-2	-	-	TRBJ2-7	TGTGCCAGCAGCCAAGAGAACCAGGGGTACGACGAGCAGTACTTC	CASSQENQGYDEQYF
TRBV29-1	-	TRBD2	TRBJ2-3	TGCAGCTGGGGCGGGAGGGTGGGCACGCAGTATTTT	CSWGGRVGTQYF
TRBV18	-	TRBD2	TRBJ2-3	TGTGCCAGCTCACCCTCCCTTGGTAGCGGGAGGGAAGATACGCAGTATTTT	CASSPSLGSGREDTQYF
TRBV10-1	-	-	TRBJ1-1	TGCGCCAGCAGTGAGAGGGGGACTGAAGCTTTCTTT	CASSERGTEAFF
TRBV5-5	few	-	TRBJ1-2	TGTGCCAGCAGTTTCCTTGACATGTTTGTCTATGGCTACACCTTC	CASSFLDMFVYGYTF
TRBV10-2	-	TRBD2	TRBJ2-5	TGCGCCAGCAGTGAGGAGTCAGCGGGAGGTCAAGAGACCCAGTACTTC	CASSEESAGGQETQYF
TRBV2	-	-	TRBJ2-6	TGTGCCAGCAGTGAGTTTGGAGGTGGGGCCAACGTCCTGACTTTC	CASSEFGGGANVLTF
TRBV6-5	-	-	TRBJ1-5	TGTGCCAGCAGCCCCCGGGACAATCAGCCCCAGCATTTT	CASSPRDNQPQHF
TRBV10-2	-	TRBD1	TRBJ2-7	TGCGCCAGCAGCGACAGGGGGCTCAACGAGCAGTACTTC	CASSDRGLNEQYF
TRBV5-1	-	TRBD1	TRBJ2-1	TGCGCCAGCAGCAAGGACAGGGGGAGCTACAATGAGCAGTTCTTC	CASSKDRGSYNEQFF
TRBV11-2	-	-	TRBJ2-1	TGTGCCAGCAGCTTAGAAGCGAACGCCTACAATGAGCAGTTCTTC	CASSLEANAYNEQFF
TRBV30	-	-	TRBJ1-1	TGTGCCTCCAACCCCCTCGGGATCGGCACTGAAGCTTTCTTT	CASNPLGIGTEAFF
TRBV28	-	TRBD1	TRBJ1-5	TGTGCCAGCAGTGGGACAGCGAATCAGCCCCAGCATTTT	CASSGTANQPQHF
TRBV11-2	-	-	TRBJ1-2	TGTGCCAGCAGCCCCACCGGGGGTAACTATGGCTACACCTTC	CASSPTGGNYGYTF
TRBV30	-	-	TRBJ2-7	TGTGCCTGGCAGGGTCCGTCTGAGCAGTACTTC	CAWQGPSEQYF
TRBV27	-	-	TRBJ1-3	TGTGCCAGCAGTCCTTACCCGACAGCCGCCTCTGGAAACACCATATATTTT	CASSPYPTAASGNTIYF
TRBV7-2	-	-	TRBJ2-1	TGTGCCAGCAGCTCTCGGGGAAGGGGAGGATACAATGAGCAGTTCTTC	CASSSRGRGGYNEQFF
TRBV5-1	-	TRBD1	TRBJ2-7	TGCGCCAGCAGCTTTACACCGGGACAGGGTTTGAGCGAGCAGTACTTC	CASSFTPGQGLSEQYF
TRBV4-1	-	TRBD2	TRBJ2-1	TGCGCCAGCAGCCACCCAGGACTAGTTCCCTACAATGAGCAGTTCTTC	CASSHPGLVPYNEQFF
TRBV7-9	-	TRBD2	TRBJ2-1	TGTGCCAGCAGCGAGTACGGGGGGAGCTCCTACAATGAGCAGTTCTTC	CASSEYGGSSYNEQFF
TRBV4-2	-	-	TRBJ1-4	TGTGCCAGCAGCCAGTACAGGGCAACTAATGAAAAACTGTTTTTT	CASSQYRATNEKLFF
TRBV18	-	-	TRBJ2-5	TGTGCCAGCTCACCAGTGACAGGGAGGAATCAAGAGACCCAGTACTTC	CASSPVTGRNQETQYF
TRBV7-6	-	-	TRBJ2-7	TGTGCCAGCAGCCCCATCCCACAGGGTATGGCCCTCGGTTTTAAGTACGAGCAGTACTTC	CASSPIPQGMALGFKYEQYF
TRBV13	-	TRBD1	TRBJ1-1	TGTGCCAGCAGCTTAGTAGGGACAGGGGTTAGCACTGAAGCTTTCTTT	CASSLVGTGVSTEAFF
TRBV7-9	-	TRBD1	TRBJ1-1	TGTGCCAGCAGCCACGTACAGGGGGCGTCCACTGAAGCTTTCTTT	CASSHVQGASTEAFF
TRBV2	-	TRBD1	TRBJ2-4	TGTGCCAGCAGTGACTTGGGACAGGCCAAAAACATTCAGTACTTC	CASSDLGQAKNIQYF
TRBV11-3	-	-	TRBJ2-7	TGTGCCAGCATCCGTTCCGGGATGGACGAGCAGTACTTC	CASIRSGMDEQYF
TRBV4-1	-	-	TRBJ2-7	TGCGCCAGCAGCCAAGACAGGGCCTACGAGCAGTACTTC	CASSQDRAYEQYF
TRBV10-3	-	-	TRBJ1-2	TGTGCCATCAGTGAACCGACAGGTCATAACTATGGCTACACCTTC	CAISEPTGHNYGYTF
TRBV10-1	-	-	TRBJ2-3	TGCGCCAGCAGTGAAGCTTGGGGCGGAACTAGCACAGATACGCAGTATTTT	CASSEAWGGTSTDTQYF
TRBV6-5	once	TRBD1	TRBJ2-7	TGTGCCAGCAGCCCCGGGACAGGGAATACCGAGCAGTACTTC	CASSPGTGNTEQYF
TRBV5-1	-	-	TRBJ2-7	TGCGCCAGCAGCTTGGGGTATAGCTCCAACGAGCAGTACTTC	CASSLGYSSNEQYF
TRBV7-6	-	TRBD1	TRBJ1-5	TGTGCCAGCAGCTCCCGGACAGGGTCCAATCAGCCCCAGCATTTT	CASSSRTGSNQPQHF
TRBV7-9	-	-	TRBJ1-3	TGTGCCAGCAGCTTTAGCCGCTACGTGTCTGGAAACACCATATATTTT	CASSFSRYVSGNTIYF